This T cell receptor beta chain comes out of a study of human T cells and chemical hapten exposure. Whole-study context: The patients were mostly female; they had alopecia areata, totalis or universalis.

The V segment lost 4 bases and the J segment 8 bases; nucleotides outside the gene matches: 10. The CDR3 consists of 14 residues. CDR1 is SGHTA, CDR2 FQGTGA, per germline. The time point here: patch test 2, 6 weeks after DPC sensitization. Indicated treatment: therapeutic diphenylcyclopropenone sensitization with weekly scalp DPC. Study-level findings and limits: Patch test score rose with PT1 expanded TCR count, significant at thresholds 8, 16 and 32, not 4.

At least ten counts were recorded for this clonotype. What it recognizes is unknown. TCRdb reprocessed the RACE reads with MiXCR, giving one entry per CDR3 protein. The table has about 96,000 distinct CDR3 sequences, about 9.6% seen once; the top ten hold just over 2%. The receptor comes from a woman in her forties with alopecia areata. Some clones in this sample may be carry-over from other donors' samples. The source material was whole blood, sampled in connection with sensitization to the hapten diphenylcyclopropenone (DPC). The rearrangement joins TRBV7-3 to TRBJ1-2; 7 nucleotides agree with TRBD1. The chain's CDR3 is CASSSTGEIGGYTF. DNA for the CDR3: TGTGCCAGCAGCTCCACAGGGGAGATTGGAGGCTACACCTTC.